This record looks at one T cell receptor (beta chain) sequence and its context. The sample comes from a study of graft-versus-host responses after intestinal transplantation. Data came from immunoSEQ multiplex PCR; TCRdb stores just in-frame clones and leaves some out. The sample holds 20,000 to 25,000 clones, approximately 45% seen once. Germline assignment: CDR1 LNHDA and CDR2 SQIVND (reference sequence). This CDR3 region has 13 residues. The V gene lost 5 bases and the J gene lost 5 bases, with 9 bases spanning the gap. Irradiated, violet-dye-labeled stimulator cells, around 200,000 in number, were plated with around 200,000 CFSE-labeled responder cells.

This chain uses TRBV19 with TRBJ2-2; TRBD2 might be the D (5 bases). The TCR sequence derives from a human patient who received an intestinal transplant. Here the sequenced sample was alloreactive CD4+ T cells from a mixed lymphocyte reaction culture, taken before intestinal transplant. Subset meaning: CFSE-low proliferating T cells sorted from roughly 6-day pre-transplant mixed lymphocyte reaction (GvH or HvG direction). The CDR3 DNA follows: TGTGCCAGTAGTCCATGGACTACCGGGGAGCTGTTTTTT. Amino acid sequence: CASSPWTTGELFF.